This T cell receptor beta chain was documented in a study of cytomegalovirus exposure and HLA in healthy donors. About the research overall: An early release of data contained some 80 million unique TCRs, which came from HLA-typed donors.

The length of the CDR3 is 16 residues. Study findings and constraints: Earlier analysis looked at TCR beta V segments, and most were productive about 90% or about 30% of the time.

Concerning this clone itself: Its antigen is undetermined.

Vbeta (60) and Jbeta (13) primers were used in the PCR. Produced via immunoSEQ multiplex PCR; TCRdb's table is partial and in-frame only. The table shows about 130,000 clones, with over 65% occurring only once. Specimen: PBMCs. The rearrangement uses TRBV21-1 and TRBJ2-5; no DNA check was done on the table's D call, TRBD1. TRBV21-1 has pseudogene status. The TCR sequence derives from a man between 45 and 60 years old in good health and CMV-seronegative. CDR3 region: CASSTHYRKMVETQYF. The CDR3 nucleotides are TGTGCCAGCAGCACCCACTACAGGAAAATGGTAGAGACCCAGTACTTC.